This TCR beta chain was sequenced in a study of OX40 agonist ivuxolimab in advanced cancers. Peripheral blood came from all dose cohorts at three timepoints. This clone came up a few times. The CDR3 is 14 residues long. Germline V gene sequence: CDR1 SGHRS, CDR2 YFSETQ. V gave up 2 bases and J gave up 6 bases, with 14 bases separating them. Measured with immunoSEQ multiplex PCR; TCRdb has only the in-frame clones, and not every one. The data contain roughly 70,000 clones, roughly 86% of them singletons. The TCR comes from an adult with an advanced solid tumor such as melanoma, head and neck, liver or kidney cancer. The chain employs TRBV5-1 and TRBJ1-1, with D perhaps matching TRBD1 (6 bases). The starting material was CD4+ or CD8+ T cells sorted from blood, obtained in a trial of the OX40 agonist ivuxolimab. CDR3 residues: CASSLALQGSEAFF. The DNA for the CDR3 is TGCGCCAGCAGCTTAGCATTACAGGGTTCTGAAGCTTTCTTT.